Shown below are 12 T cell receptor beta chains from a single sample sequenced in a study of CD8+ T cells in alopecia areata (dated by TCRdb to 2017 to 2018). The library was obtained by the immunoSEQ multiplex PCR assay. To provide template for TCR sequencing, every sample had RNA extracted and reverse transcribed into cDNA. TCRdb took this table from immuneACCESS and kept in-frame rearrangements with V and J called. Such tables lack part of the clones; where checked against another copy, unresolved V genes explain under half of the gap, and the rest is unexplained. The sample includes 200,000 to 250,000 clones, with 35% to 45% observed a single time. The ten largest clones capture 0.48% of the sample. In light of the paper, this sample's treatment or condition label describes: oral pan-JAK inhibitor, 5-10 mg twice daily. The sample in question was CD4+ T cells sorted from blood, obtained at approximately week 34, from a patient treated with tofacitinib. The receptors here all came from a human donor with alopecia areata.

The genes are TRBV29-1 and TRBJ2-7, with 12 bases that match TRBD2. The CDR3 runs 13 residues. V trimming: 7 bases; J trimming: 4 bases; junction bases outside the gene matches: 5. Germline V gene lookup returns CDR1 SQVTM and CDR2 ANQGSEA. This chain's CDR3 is CSARLAGVYEQYF. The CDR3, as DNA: TGCAGCGCTCGACTAGCGGGGGTATACGAGCAGTACTTC.

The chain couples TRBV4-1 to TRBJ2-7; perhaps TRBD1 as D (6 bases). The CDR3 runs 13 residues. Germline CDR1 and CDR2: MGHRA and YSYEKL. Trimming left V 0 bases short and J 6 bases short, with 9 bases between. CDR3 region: CASSQDQGTEQYF. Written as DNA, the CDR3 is TGCGCCAGCAGCCAAGACCAGGGGACCGAGCAGTACTTC.

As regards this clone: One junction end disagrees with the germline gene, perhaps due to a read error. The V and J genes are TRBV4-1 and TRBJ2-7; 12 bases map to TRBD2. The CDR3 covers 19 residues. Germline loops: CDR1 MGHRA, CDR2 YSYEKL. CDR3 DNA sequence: TGCACCAGCAGCCAAGATAGGAGGGGACTAGCGGGCGACTCCTACGAGCAGTACTTC. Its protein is CTSSQDRRGLAGDSYEQYF.

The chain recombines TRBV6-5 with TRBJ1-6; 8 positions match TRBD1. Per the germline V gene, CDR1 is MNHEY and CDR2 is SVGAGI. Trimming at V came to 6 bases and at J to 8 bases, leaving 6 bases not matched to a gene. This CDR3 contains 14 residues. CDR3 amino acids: CASSRTGGDSPLHF. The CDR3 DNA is TGTGCCAGCAGCAGAACAGGGGGAGATTCACCCCTCCACTTT.

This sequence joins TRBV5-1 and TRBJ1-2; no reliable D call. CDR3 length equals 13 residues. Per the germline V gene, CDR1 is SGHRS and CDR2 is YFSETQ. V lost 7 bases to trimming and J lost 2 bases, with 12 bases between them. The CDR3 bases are TGCGCCAGCGGCGATGGCCCGAACTATGGCTACACCTTC. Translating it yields CASGDGPNYGYTF.

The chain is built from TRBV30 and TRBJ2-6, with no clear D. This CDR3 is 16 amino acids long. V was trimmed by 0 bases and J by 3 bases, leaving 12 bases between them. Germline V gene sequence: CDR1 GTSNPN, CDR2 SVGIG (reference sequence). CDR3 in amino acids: CAWSVLHFGGANVLTF. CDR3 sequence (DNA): TGTGCCTGGAGTGTACTCCACTTCGGTGGGGCCAACGTCCTGACTTTC. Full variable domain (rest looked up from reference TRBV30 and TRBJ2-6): SQTIHQWPATLVQPVGSPLSLECTVEGTSNPNLYWYRQAAGRGLQLLFYSVGIGQISSEVPQNLSASRPQDRQFILSSKKLLLSDSGFYLCAWSVLHFGGANVLTFGAGSRLTVL.

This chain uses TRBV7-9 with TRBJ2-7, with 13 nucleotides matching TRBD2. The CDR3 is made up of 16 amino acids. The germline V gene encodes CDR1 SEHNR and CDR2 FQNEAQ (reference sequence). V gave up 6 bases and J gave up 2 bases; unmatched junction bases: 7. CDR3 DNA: TGTGCCAGCAGTCGCACTAGCGGGAGGGCGACCTACGAGCAGTACTTC. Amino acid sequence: CASSRTSGRATYEQYF.

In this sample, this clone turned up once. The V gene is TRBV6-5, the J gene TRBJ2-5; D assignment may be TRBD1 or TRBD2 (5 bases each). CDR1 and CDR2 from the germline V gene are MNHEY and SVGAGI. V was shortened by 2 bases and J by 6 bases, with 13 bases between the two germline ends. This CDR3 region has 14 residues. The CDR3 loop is CASSYDLWGKTQYF. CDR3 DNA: TGTGCCAGCAGTTACGATCTCTGGGGGAAGACCCAGTACTTC.

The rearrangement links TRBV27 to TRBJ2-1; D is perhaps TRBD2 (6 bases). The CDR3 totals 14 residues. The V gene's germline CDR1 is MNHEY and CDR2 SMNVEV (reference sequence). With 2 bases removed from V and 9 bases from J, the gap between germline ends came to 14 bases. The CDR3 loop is CASSLLLLASEQFF. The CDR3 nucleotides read TGTGCCAGCAGTTTACTTCTCCTAGCGTCTGAGCAGTTCTTC.

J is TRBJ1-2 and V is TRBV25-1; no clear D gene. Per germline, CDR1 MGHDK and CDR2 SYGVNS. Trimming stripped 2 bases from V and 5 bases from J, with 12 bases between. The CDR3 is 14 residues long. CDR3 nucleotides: TGTGCCAGCAGTGAAGGTAACCGATATTATGGCTACACCTTC. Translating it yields CASSEGNRYYGYTF.

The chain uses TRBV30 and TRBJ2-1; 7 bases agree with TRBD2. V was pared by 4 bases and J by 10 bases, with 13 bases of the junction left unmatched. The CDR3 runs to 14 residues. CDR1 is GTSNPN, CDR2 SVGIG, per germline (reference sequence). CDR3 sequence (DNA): TGTGCCTGGAATCGTGGCGGGAGTCAAGGGGAGCAGTTCTTC. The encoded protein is CAWNRGGSQGEQFF. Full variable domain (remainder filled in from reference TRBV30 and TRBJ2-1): SQTIHQWPATLVQPVGSPLSLECTVEGTSNPNLYWYRQAAGRGLQLLFYSVGIGQISSEVPQNLSASRPQDRQFILSSKKLLLSDSGFYLCAWNRGGSQGEQFFGPGTRLTVL.

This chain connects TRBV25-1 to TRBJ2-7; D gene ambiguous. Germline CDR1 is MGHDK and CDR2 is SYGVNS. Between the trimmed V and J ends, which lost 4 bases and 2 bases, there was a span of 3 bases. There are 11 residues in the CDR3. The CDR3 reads CASSATYEQYF. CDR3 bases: TGTGCCAGCAGTGCCACCTACGAGCAGTACTTC.